The clone carrying this TCR beta chain was counted only a few times. No antigen is known for it. The data are from a study of CD8+CD57+ T cells in acquired aplastic anemia. Study information: The average for DNA from sorted CD4+ and CD8+ cells was roughly 3 ug. The study's findings and limits: Patients and controls were found to share more than 25 CD8+ CDR3 sequences.

This CDR3 spans 13 amino acids. In germline, CDR1 is LNHDA, CDR2 SQIVND (reference sequence). V shed 5 bases and J 8 bases; nucleotides not matched to a gene: 8. Both TCR beta VDJ combination and CDR3 sequence profiling were carried out. Genomic DNA was the template for this profiling. TCRdb recomputed calls from the reads with MiXCR, one row per CDR3 protein. The data hold approximately 190,000 distinct CDR3 sequences, with approximately 50% observed a single time. Whoever was chosen for sequencing had shown CD8+CD57+ cell expansion by flow cytometry. Every patient presented with severe acquired aplastic anemia. Therapy had not been given to patients before blood sampling.

The specimen sequenced was sorted CD4+, CD8+, or CD8+CD57+ T cells (not recorded which) from PBMCs. The TCR sequence derives from a human donor with aplastic anemia. V is TRBV19 and J is TRBJ1-2, with 7 bases matching TRBD1. CDR3 loop: CASSARQGGGYTF. The CDR3 bases are TGTGCCAGTAGTGCAAGACAGGGCGGGGGCTACACCTTC.